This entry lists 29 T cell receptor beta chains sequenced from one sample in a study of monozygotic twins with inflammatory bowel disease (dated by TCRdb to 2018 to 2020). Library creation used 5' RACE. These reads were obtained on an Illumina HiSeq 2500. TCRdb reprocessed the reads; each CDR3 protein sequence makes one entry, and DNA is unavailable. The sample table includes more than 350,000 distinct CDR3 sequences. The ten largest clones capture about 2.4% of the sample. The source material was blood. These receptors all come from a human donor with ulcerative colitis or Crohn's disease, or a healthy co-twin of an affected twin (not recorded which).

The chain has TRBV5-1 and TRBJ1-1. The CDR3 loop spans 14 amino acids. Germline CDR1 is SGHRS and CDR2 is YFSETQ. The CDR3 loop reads CASSWGTDNTEAFF.

CDR3 protein: CASSLASGRSTDTQYF. The chain carries TRBV7-6 and TRBJ2-3; TCRdb's D call of TRBD2 is untestable without DNA. Per the germline V gene, CDR1 is SGHVS and CDR2 is FNYEAQ. CDR3 size: 16 residues. Using reference TRBV7-6 and TRBJ2-3 for the parts outside the CDR3, the full variable domain is GAGVSQSPRYKVTKRGQDVALRCDPISGHVSLYWYRQALGQGPEFLTYFNYEAQQDKSGLPNDRFSAERPEGSISTLTIQRTEQRDSAMYRCASSLASGRSTDTQYFGPGTRLTVL.

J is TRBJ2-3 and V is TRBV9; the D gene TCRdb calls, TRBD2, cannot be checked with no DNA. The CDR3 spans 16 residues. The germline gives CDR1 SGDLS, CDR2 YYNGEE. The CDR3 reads CASSSGLAFSTDTQYF. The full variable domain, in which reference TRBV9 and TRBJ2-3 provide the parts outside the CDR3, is DSGVTQTPKHLITATGQRVTLRCSPRSGDLSVYWYQQSLDQGLQFLIQYYNGEERAKGNILERFSAQQFPDLHSELNLSSLELGDSALYFCASSSGLAFSTDTQYFGPGTRLTVL.

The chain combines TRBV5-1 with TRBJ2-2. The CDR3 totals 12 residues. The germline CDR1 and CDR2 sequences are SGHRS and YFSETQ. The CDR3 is CASSLEIGELFF.

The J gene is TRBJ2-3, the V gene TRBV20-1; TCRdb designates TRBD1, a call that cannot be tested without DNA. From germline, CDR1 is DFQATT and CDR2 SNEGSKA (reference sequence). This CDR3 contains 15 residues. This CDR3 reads CSASRGHSTTDTQYF.

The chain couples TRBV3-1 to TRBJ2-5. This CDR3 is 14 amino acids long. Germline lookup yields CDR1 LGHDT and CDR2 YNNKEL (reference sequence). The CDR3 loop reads CASSQVEYQETQYF.

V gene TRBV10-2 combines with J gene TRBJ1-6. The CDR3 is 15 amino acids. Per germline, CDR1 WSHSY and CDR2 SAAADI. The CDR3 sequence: CASSQLGAYNSPLHF.

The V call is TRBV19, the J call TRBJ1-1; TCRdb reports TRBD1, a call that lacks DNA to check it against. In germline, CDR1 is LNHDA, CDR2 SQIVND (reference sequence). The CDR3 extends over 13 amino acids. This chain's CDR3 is CASSNGRNTEAFF.

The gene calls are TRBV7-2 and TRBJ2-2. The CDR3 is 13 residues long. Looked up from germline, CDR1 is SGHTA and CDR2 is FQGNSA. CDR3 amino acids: CASSLVRTGELFF.

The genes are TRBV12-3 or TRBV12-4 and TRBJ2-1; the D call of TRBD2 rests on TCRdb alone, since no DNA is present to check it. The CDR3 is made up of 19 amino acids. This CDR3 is CASSPTTGLAGGPYNEQFF.

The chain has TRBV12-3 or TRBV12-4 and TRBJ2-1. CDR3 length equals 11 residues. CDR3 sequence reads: CASSLKLQQFF.

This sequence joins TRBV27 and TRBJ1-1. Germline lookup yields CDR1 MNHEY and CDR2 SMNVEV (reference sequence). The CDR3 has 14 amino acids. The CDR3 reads CASSLLRANTEAFF.

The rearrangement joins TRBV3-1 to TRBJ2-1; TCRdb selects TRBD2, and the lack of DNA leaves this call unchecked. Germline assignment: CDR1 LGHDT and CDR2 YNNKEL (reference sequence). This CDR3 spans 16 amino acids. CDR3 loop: CASSQGASGRGGEQFF.

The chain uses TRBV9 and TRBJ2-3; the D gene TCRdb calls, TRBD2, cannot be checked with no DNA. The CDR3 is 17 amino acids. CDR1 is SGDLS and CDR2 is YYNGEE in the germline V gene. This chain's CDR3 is CASSVESGGIGTDTQYF.

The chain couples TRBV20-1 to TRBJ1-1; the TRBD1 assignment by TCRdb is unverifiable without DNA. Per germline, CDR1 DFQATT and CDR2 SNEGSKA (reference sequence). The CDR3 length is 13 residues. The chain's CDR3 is CSAIYRGDTEAFF.

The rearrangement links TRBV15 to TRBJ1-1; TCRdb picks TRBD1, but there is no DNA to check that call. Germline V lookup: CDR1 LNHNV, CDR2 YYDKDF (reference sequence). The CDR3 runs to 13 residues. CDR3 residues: CATSRTEDTEAFF.

CDR3 region: CSARSGLAGLSTNEQFF. V is TRBV20-1 and J is TRBJ2-1; absent DNA, TCRdb's TRBD2 call cannot be checked. The V gene's germline CDR1 is DFQATT and CDR2 SNEGSKA (reference sequence). The CDR3 contains 17 residues.

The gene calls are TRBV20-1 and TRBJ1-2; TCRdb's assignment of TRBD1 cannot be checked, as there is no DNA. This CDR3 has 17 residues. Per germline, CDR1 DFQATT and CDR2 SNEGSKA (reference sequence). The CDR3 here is CSASGEGGTGPLYGYTF.

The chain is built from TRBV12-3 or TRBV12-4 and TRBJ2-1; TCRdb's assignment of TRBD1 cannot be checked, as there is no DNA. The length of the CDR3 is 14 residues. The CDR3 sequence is CASRMTDSYNEQFF.

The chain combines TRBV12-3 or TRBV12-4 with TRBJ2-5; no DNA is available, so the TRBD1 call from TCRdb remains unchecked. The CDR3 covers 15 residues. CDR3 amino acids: CASSFQDRRQETQYF.

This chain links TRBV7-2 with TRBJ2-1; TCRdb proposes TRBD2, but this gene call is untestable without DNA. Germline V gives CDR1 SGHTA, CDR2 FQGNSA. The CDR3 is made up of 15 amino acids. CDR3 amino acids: CASSPGLVTYNEQFF.

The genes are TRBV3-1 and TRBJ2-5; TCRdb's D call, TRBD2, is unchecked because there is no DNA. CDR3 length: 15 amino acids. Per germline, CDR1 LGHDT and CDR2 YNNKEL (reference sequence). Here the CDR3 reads CASRPSGGAKETQYF.

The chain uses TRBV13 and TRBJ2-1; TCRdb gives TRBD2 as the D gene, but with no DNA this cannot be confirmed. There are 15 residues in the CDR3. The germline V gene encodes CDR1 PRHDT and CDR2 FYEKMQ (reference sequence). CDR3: CASSSSGINLDEQFF.

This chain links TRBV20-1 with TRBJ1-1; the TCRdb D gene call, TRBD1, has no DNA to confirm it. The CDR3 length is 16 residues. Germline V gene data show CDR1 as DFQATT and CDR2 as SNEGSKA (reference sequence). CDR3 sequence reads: CSARDPPPRGVSEAFF.

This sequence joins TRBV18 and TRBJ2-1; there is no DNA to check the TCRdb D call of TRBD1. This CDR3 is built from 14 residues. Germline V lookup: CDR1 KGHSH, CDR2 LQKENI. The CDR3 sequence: CASSPPGQGIEQFF.

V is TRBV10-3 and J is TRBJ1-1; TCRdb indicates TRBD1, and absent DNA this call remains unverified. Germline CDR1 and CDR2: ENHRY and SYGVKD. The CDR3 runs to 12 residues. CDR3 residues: CAISVGGHEAFF.

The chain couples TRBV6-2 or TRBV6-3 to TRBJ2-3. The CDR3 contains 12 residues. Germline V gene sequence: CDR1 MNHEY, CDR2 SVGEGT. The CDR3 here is CASNKVTDTQYF.

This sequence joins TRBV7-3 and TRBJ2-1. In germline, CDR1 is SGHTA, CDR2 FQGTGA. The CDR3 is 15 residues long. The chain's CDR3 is CASSLTSTSPDEQFF.

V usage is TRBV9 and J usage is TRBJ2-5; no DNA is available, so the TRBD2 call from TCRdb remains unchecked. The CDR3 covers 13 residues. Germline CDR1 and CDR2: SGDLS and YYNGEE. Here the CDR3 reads CASSVGVSGTQYF.